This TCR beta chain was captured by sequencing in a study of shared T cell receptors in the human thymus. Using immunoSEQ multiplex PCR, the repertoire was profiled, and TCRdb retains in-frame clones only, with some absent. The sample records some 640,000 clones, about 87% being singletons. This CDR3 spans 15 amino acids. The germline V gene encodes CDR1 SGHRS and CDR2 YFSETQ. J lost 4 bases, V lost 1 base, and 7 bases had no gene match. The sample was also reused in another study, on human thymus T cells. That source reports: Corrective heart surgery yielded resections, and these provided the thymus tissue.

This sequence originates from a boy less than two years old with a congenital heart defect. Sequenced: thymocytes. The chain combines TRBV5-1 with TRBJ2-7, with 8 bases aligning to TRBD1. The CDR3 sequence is CASSLTGGVGYEQYF. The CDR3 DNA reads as TGCGCCAGCAGCTTGACAGGGGGAGTTGGATACGAGCAGTACTTC.